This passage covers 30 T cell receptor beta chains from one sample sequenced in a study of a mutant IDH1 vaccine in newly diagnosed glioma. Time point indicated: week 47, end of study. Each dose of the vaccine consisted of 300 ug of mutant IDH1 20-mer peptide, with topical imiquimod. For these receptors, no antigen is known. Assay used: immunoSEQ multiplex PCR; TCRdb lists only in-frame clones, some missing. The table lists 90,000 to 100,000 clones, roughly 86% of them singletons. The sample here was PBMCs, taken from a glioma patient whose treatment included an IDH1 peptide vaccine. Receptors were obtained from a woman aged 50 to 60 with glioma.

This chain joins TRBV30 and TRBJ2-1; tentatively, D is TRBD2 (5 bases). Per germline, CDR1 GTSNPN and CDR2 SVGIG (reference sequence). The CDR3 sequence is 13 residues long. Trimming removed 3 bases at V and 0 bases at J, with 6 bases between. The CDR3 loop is CAWRLGSYNEQFF. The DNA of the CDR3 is TGTGCCTGGAGACTAGGCTCCTACAATGAGCAGTTCTTC. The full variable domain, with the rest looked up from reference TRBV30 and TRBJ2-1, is SQTIHQWPATLVQPVGSPLSLECTVEGTSNPNLYWYRQAAGRGLQLLFYSVGIGQISSEVPQNLSASRPQDRQFILSSKKLLLSDSGFYLCAWRLGSYNEQFFGPGTRLTVL.

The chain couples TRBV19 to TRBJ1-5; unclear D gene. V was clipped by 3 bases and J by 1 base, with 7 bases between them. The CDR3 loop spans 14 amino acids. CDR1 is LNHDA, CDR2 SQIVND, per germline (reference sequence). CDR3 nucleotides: TGTGCCAGTAGTATCAGGAAGAGCAATCAGCCCCAGCATTTT. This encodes CASSIRKSNQPQHF.

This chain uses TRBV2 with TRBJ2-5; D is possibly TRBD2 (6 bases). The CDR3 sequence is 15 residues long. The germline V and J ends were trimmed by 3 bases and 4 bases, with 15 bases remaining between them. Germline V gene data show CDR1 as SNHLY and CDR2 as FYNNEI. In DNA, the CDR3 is TGTGCCAGCAGTGAGCCGGGGAGGATACCAGAGACCCAGTACTTC. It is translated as CASSEPGRIPETQYF.

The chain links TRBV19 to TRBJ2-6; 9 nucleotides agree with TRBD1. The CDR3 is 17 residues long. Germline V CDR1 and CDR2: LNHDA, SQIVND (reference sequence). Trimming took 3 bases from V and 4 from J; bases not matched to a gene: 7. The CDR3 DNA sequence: TGTGCCAGTAGTATCTTACAGGGGGCGCAGGGGGCCAACGTCCTGACTTTC. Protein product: CASSILQGAQGANVLTF.

The CDR3 region has the DNA TGTGCCAGCAGCGGACAGGGGCCCAAAGGCTATGGCTACACCTTC. Its translation is CASSGQGPKGYGYTF. V usage is TRBV9 and J usage is TRBJ1-2, with 8 bases fitting TRBD1. Germline lookup yields CDR1 SGDLS and CDR2 YYNGEE. The V segment lost 3 bases and the J segment 4 bases; nucleotides outside the gene matches: 8. The CDR3 totals 15 residues.

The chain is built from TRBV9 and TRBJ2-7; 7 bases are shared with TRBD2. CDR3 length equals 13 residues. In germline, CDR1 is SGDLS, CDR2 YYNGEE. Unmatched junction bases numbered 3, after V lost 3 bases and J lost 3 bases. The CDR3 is CASSGGSHYEQYF. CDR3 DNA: TGTGCCAGCAGCGGCGGGAGCCACTACGAGCAGTACTTC.

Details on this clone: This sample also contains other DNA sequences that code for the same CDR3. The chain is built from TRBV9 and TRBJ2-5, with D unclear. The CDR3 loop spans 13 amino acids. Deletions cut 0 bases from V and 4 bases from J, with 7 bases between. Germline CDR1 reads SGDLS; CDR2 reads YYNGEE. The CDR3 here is CASSVGLGETQYF. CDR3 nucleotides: TGTGCCAGCAGCGTAGGGCTCGGAGAGACCCAGTACTTC. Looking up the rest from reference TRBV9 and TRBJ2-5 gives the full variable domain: DSGVTQTPKHLITATGQRVTLRCSPRSGDLSVYWYQQSLDQGLQFLIQYYNGEERAKGNILERFSAQQFPDLHSELNLSSLELGDSALYFCASSVGLGETQYFGPGTRLLVL.

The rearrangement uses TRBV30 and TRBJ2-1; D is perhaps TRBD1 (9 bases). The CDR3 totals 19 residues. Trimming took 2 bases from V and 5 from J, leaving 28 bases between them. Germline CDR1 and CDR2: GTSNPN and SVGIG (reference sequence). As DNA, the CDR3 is TGTGCCTGGAGTTTCCGGGACAGGGTAATAGCGGGACCTAACAATGAGCAGTTCTTC. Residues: CAWSFRDRVIAGPNNEQFF.

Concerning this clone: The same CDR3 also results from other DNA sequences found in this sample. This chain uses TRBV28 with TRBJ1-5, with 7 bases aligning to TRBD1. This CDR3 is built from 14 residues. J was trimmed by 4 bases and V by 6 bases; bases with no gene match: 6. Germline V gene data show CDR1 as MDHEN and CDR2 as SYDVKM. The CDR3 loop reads CASSPDRENQPQHF. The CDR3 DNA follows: TGTGCCAGCAGCCCAGACAGGGAGAATCAGCCCCAGCATTTT.

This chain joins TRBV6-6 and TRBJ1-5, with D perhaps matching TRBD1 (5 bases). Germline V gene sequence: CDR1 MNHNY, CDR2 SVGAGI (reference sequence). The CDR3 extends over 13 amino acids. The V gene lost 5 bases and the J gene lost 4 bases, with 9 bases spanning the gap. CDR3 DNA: TGTGCCAGCAGTGCCCCAGGGAATCAGCCCCAGCATTTT. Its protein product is CASSAPGNQPQHF.

This chain's CDR3 is CASSARTDSGANVLTF. For the CDR3, the DNA is TGTGCCAGCAGCGCGAGGACCGACTCTGGGGCCAACGTCCTGACTTTC. The chain links TRBV5-4 to TRBJ2-6; D gene unclear. The CDR3 runs 16 residues. Per the germline V gene, CDR1 is SGHNT and CDR2 is YYREEE (reference sequence). V was clipped by 4 bases and J by 0 bases, with 11 bases between them.

The CDR3 loop reads CASSSPRIAGNEQYF. In nucleotides, the CDR3 is TGTGCCAGCAGCTCCCCCCGGATCGCGGGGAACGAGCAGTACTTC. This chain connects TRBV7-6 to TRBJ2-7, with a tentative D call TRBD2 (6 bases). V was clipped by 4 bases and J by 5 bases, with 18 bases between them. The CDR3 spans 15 residues. The germline V gene has CDR1 SGHVS and CDR2 FNYEAQ.

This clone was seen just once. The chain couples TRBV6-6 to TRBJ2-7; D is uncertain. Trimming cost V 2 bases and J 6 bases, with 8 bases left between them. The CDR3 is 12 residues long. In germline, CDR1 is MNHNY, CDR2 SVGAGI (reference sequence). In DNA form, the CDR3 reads TGTGCCAGCAGTTACAATTACCGCGAGCAGTACTTC. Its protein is CASSYNYREQYF.

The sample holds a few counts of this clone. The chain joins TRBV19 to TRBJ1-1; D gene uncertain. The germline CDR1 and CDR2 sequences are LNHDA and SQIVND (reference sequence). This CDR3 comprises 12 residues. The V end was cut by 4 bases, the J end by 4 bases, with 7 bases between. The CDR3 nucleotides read TGTGCCAGTAGTACGGGAATCACTGAAGCTTTCTTT. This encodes CASSTGITEAFF. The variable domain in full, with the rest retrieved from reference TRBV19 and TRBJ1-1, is DGGITQSPKYLFRKEGQNVTLSCEQNLNHDAMYWYRQDPGQGLRLIYYSQIVNDFQKGDIAEGYSVSREKKESFPLTVTSAQKNPTAFYLCASSTGITEAFFGQGTRLTVV.

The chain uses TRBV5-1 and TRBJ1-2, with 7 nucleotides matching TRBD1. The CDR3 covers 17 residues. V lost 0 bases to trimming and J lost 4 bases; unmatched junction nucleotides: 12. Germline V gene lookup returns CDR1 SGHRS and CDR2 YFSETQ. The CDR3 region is CASSLVGVEGAGYGYTF. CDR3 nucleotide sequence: TGCGCCAGCAGCTTGGTCGGGGTTGAGGGGGCAGGCTATGGCTACACCTTC.

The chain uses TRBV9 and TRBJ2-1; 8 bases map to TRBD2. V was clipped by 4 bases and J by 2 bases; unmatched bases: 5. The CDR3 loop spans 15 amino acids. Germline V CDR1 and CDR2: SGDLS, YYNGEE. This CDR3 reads CASSPGGGAYNEQFF. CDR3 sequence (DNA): TGTGCCAGCAGCCCCGGGGGGGGCGCCTACAATGAGCAGTTCTTC.

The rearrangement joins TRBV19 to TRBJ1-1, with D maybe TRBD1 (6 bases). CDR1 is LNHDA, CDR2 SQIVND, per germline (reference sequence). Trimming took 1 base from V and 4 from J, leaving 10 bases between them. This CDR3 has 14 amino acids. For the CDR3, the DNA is TGTGCCAGTAGTATAGGTGGGGGCAGCACTGAAGCTTTCTTT. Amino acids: CASSIGGGSTEAFF.

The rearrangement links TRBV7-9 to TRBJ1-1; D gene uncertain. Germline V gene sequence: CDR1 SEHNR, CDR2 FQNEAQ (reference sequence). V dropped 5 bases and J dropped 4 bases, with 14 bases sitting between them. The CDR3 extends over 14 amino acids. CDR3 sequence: CASSHMTWGTEAFF. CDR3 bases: TGTGCCAGCAGCCACATGACTTGGGGCACTGAAGCTTTCTTT.

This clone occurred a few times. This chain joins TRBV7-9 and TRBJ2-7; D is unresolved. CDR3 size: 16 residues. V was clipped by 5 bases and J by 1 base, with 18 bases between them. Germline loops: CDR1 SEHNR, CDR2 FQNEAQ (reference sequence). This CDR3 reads CASSSPLRTGSYEQYF. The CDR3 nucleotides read TGTGCCAGCAGCAGCCCTTTGAGGACGGGTTCCTACGAGCAGTACTTC.

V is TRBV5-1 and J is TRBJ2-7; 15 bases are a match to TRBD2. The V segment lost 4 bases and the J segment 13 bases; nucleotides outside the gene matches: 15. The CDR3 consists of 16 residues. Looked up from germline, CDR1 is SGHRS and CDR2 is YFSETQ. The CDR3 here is CASSPDFGTSGRKEYF. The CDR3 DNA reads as TGCGCCAGCAGCCCGGACTTTGGGACTAGCGGGAGGAAGGAATACTTC. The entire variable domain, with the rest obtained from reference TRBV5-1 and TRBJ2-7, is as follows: KAGVTQTPRYLIKTRGQQVTLSCSPISGHRSVSWYQQTPGQGLQFLFEYFSETQRNKGNFPGRFSGRQFSNSRSEMNVSTLELGDSALYLCASSPDFGTSGRKEYFGPGTRLTVT.

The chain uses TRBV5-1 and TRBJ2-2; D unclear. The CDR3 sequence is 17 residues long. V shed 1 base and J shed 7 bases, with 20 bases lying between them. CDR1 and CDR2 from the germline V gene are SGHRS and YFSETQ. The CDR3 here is CASSLLVRRASDGELFF. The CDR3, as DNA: TGCGCCAGCAGCTTGCTCGTACGAAGGGCGTCGGACGGGGAGCTGTTTTTT.

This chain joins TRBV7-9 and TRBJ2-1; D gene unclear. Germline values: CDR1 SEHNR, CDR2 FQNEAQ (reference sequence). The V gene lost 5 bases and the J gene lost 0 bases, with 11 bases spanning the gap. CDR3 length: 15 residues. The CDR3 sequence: CASSISTYSYNEQFF. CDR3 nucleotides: TGTGCCAGCAGCATCTCCACCTACTCCTACAATGAGCAGTTCTTC.

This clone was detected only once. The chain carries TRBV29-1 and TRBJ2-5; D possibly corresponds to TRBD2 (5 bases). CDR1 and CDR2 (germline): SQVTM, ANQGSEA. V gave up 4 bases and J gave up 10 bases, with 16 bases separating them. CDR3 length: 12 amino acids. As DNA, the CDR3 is TGCAGCGTTGGGGCTAGCCAAGGAAACCAGTACTTC. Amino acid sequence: CSVGASQGNQYF.

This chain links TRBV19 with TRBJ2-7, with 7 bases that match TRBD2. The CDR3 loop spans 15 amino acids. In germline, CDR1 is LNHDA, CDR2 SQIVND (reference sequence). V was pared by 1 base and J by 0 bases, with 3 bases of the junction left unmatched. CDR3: CASSIGGTISYEQYF. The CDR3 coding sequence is TGTGCCAGTAGTATAGGGGGGACTATCTCCTACGAGCAGTACTTC. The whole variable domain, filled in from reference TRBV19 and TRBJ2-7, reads DGGITQSPKYLFRKEGQNVTLSCEQNLNHDAMYWYRQDPGQGLRLIYYSQIVNDFQKGDIAEGYSVSREKKESFPLTVTSAQKNPTAFYLCASSIGGTISYEQYFGPGTRLTVT.

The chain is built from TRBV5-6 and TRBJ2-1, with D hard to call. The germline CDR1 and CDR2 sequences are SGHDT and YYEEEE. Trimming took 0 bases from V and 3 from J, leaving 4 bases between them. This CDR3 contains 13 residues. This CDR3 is CASSLVDYNEQFF. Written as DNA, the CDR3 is TGTGCCAGCAGCTTGGTGGACTACAATGAGCAGTTCTTC.

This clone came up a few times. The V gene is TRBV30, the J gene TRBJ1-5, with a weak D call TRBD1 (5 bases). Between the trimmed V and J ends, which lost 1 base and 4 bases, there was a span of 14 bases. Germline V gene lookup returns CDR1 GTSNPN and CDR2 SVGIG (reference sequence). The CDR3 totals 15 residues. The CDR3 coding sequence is TGTGCCTGGAGTGCAACGGGACTGAGAAATCAGCCCCAGCATTTT. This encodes CAWSATGLRNQPQHF. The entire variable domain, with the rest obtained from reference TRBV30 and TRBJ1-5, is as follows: SQTIHQWPATLVQPVGSPLSLECTVEGTSNPNLYWYRQAAGRGLQLLFYSVGIGQISSEVPQNLSASRPQDRQFILSSKKLLLSDSGFYLCAWSATGLRNQPQHFGDGTRLSIL.

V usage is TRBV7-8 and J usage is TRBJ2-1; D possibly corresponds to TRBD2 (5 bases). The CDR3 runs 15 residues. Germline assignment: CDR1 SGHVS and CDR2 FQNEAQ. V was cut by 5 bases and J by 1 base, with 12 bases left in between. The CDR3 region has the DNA TGTGCCAGCAGCGTTAGCGTCTTGTCCTACAATGAGCAGTTCTTC. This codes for CASSVSVLSYNEQFF.

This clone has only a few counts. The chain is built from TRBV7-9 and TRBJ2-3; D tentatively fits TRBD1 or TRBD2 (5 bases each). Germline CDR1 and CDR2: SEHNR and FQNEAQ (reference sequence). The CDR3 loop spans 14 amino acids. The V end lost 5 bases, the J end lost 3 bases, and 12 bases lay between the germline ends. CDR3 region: CASSPGALTDTQYF. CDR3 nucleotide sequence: TGTGCCAGCAGCCCCGGGGCACTAACAGATACGCAGTATTTT.

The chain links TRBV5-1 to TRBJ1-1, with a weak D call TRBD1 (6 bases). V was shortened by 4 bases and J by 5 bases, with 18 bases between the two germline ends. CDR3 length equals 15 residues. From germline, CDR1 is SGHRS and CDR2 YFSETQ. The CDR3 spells CASSGWGAQETEAFF. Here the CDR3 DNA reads TGCGCCAGCAGCGGGTGGGGGGCCCAGGAGACTGAAGCTTTCTTT.

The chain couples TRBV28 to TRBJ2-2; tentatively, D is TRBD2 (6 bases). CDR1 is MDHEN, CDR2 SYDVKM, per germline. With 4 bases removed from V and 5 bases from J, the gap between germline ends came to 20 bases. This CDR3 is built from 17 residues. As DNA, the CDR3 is TGTGCCAGCAGTTCTCCCCCCGGCCGGAGGGGAACCGGGGAGCTGTTTTTT. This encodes CASSSPPGRRGTGELFF.